This TCR beta chain was identified during a study of T cells in Graves' hyperthyroidism and ophthalmopathy. What was amplified from RNA transcripts were TCR beta CDR3 regions. Carried out on the TCR CDR3, a first-round RT-PCR used the HTBI primer set. TCRdb recomputed calls from the multiplex PCR reads with MiXCR, one row per CDR3 protein. The sample shows approximately 210,000 distinct CDR3 sequences, roughly a sixth of them seen only once. CDR1 KGHDR and CDR2 SFDVKD come from the germline V gene. Losses at the gene ends were 3 bases for V and 3 bases for J; bases not matched to a gene: 2. CDR3 length: 14 residues. This clonotype was counted ten times or more.

The sequenced sample was blood. The sequence derives from a man over 45 with Graves' hyperthyroidism. The chain employs TRBV24-1 and TRBJ2-7, with TRBD1 matching 9 bases. In DNA, the CDR3 is TGTGCCACCAGTGATCCGACAGGGGGCTACGAGCAGTACTTC. It encodes CATSDPTGGYEQYF.